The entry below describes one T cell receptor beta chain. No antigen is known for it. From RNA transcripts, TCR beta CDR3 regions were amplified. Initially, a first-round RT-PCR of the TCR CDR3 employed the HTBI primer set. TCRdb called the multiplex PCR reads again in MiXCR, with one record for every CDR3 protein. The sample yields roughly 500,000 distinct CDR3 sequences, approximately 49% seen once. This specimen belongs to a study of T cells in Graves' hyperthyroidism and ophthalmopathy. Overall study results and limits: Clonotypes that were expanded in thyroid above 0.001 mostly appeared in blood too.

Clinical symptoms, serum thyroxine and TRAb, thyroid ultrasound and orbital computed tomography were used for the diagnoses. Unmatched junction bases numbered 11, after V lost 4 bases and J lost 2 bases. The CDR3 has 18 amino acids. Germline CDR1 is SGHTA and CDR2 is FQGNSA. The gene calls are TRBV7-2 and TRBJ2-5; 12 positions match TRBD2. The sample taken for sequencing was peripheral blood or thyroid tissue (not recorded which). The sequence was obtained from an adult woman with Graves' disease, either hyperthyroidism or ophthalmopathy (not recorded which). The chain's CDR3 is CASSSGLAGTGPQETQYF. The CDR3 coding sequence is TGTGCCAGCAGCTCCGGACTAGCGGGGACCGGACCTCAAGAGACCCAGTACTTC.